At least ten counts were recorded for the clone carrying this T cell receptor beta chain. TCRdb used MiXCR to reprocess the 5' RACE reads, holding one entry per CDR3 protein. This sample yields some 13,000 distinct CDR3 sequences, of which around a quarter are seen a single time; approximately 2.8% belongs to the top ten. The CDR3 consists of 15 residues. V was pared by 2 bases and J by 3 bases, with 15 bases between. The germline gives CDR1 DFQATT, CDR2 SNEGSKA (reference sequence). Sequencing was performed on naive CD4+ T cells sorted from blood. Subset of the sample: naive CD4+ T cells, CD4+CD45RA+CD25-. This clonotype originated in a female donor with breast cancer. This chain uses TRBV20-1 with TRBJ2-3; possible D gene TRBD2, 5 bases. The CDR3 DNA is TGCAGTGCTAGATTGCCTAGCATCCGGACAGATACGCAGTATTTT. Translated, it gives CSARLPSIRTDTQYF.